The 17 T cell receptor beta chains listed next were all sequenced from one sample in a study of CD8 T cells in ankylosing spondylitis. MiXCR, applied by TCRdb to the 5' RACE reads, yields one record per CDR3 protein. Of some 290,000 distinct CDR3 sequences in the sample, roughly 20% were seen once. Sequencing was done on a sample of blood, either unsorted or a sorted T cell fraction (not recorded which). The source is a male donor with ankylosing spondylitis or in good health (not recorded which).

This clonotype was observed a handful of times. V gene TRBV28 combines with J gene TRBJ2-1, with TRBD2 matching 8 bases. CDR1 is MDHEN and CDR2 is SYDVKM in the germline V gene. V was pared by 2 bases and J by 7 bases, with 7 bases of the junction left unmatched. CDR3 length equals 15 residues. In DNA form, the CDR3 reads TGTGCCAGCAGTTTACTCGGGGGGGCTGGGAATGAGCAGTTCTTC. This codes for CASSLLGGAGNEQFF.

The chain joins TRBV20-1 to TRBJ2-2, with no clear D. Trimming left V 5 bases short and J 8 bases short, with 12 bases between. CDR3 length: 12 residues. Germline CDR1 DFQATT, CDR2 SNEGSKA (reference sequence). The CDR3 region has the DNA TGCAGTGCTCCAGGACGGTTAGGGGAGCTGTTTTTT. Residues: CSAPGRLGELFF.

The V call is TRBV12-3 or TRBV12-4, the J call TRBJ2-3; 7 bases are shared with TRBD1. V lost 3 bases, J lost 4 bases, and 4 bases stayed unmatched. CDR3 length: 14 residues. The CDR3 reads CASSFRQGPDTQYF. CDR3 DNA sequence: TGTGCCAGCAGTTTCAGACAGGGACCAGATACGCAGTATTTT.

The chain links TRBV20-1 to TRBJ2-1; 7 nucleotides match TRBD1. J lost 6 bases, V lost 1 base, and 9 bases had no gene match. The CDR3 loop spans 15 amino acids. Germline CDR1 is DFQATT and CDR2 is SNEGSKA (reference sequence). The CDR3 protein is CSARVDQDRFNEQFF. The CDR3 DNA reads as TGCAGTGCTAGAGTAGACCAGGACAGGTTCAATGAGCAGTTCTTC.

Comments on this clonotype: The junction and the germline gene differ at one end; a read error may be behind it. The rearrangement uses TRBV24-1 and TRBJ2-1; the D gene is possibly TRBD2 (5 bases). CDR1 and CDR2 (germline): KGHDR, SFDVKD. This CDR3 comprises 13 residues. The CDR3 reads CATSDTDLNGQFF. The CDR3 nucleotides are TGTGCCACCAGTGATACGGACTTAAATGGGCAGTTCTTC.

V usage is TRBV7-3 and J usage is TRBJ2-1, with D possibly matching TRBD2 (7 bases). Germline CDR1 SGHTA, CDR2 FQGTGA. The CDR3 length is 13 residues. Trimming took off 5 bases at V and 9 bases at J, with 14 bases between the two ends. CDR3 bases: TGTGCCAGCAGCATTAACAGGGAGGGTGAGCAGTTCTTC. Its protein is CASSINREGEQFF.

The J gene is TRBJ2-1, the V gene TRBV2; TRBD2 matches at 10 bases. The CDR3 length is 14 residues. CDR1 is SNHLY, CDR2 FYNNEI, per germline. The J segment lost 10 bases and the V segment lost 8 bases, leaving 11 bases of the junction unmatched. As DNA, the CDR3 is TGTGCCAGCGAGAGCGGGAGGGCCCAAAGGGAGCAGTTCTTC. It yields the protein CASESGRAQREQFF.

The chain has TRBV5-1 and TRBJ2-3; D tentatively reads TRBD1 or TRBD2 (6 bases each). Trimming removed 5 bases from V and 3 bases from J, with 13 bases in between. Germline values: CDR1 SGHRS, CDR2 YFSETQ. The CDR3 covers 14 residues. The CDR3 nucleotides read TGCGCCAGCAGGGAGGGGGGACGGACAGATACGCAGTATTTT. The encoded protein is CASREGGRTDTQYF.

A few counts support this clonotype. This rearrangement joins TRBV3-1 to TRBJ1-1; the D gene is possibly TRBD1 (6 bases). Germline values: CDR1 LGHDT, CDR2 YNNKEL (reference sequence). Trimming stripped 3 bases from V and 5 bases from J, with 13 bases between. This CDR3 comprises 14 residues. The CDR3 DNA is TGTGCCAGCAGCCACCCCGACAGGAGAACTGAAGCTTTCTTT. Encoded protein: CASSHPDRRTEAFF.

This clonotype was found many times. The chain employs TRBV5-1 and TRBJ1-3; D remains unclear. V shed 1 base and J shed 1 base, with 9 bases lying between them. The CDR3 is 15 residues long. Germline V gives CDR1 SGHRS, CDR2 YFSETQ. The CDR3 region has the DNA TGCGCCAGCAGCTTGTCATCCGGGTCTGGAAACACCATATATTTT. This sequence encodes CASSLSSGSGNTIYF.

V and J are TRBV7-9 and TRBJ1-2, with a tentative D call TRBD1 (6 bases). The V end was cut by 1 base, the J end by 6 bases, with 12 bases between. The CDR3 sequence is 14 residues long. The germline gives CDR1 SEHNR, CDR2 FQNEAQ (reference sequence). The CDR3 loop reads CASSLVPPGDGYTF. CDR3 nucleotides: TGTGCCAGCAGCTTAGTCCCCCCAGGGGATGGCTACACCTTC.

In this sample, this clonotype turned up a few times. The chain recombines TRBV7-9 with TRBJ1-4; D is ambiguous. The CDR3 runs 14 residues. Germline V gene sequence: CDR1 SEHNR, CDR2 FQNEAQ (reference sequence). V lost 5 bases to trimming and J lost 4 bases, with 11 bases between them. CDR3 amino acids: CASSHGSGNEKLFF. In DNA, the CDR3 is TGTGCCAGCAGCCACGGGTCCGGTAATGAAAAACTGTTTTTT.

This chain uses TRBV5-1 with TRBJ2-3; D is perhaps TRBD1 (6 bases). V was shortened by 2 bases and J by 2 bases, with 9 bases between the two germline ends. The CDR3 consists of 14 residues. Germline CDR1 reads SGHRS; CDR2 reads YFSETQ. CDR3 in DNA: TGCGCCAGCAGCTTTGGACAGTACACAGATACGCAGTATTTT. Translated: CASSFGQYTDTQYF.

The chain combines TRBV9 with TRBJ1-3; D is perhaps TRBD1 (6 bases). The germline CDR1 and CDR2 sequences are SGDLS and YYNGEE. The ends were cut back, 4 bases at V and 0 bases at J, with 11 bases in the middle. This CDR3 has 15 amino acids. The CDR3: CASSPKTGSGNTIYF. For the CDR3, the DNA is TGTGCCAGCAGCCCCAAGACAGGCTCTGGAAACACCATATATTTT.

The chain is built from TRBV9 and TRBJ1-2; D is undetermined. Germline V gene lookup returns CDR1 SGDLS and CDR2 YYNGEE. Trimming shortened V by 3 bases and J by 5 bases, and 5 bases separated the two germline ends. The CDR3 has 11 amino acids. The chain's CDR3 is CASSAVYGYTF. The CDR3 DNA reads TGTGCCAGCAGCGCCGTTTATGGCTACACCTTC.

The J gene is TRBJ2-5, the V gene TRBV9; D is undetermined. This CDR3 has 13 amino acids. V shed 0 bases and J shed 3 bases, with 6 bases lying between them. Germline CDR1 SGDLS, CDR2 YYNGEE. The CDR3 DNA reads TGTGCCAGCAGCGTAGGCCTCAAAGAGACCCAGTACTTC. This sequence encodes CASSVGLKETQYF.

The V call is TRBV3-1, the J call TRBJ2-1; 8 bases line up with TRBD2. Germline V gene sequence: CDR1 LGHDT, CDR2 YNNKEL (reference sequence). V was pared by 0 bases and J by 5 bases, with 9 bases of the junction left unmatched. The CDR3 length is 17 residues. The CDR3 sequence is CASSQDYGTRANNEQFF. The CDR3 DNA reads TGTGCCAGCAGCCAAGATTACGGGACTAGGGCTAACAATGAGCAGTTCTTC.